This TCR beta chain was sequenced for a study of CD8 T cells in Susac syndrome. The RNA input was roughly 0.45 to 1 ug, and it was reverse transcribed with random hexamers. Across 54 Vbeta and 13 Jbeta, immunoSEQ multiplex PCR amplified TCR beta CDR3. TCRdb reprocessed the immunoSEQ multiplex PCR reads with MiXCR, giving one entry per CDR3 protein. The sample lists about 250,000 distinct CDR3 sequences; 93% were seen once. Sequencing of TCR beta was undertaken in CD8+ and CD4+ T cells derived from blood. The study used treatment-naive patients who had stable or active relapsing-remitting disease as multiple sclerosis controls. TEMRA cells underwent FACS enrichment and CD8+ and CD4+ T cells underwent negative isolation. The germline gives CDR1 SQVTM, CDR2 ANQGSEA. The CDR3 contains 13 residues. V was cut by 5 bases and J by 2 bases, with 7 bases left in between.

The chain carries TRBV29-1 and TRBJ2-6; D may be TRBD2 (5 bases). Sequenced: CD4+ T cells from PBMCs. The sequence came from a human donor with multiple sclerosis. For the CDR3, the DNA is TGCAGCGTTCGGGGAACTGGGGCCAACGTCCTGACTTTC. Translating it yields CSVRGTGANVLTF.